Below, 3 T cell receptor beta chains from the same sample are listed, as sequenced in a study of T cells in Graves' hyperthyroidism and ophthalmopathy. RNA transcripts gave rise to amplified TCR beta CDR3 regions. First-round RT-PCR of the TCR CDR3 relied on the HTBI primer set. MiXCR was run by TCRdb on the multiplex PCR reads, yielding one entry per CDR3 protein. The repertoire includes about 550,000 distinct CDR3 sequences, around 20% of them detected once, and approximately 26% sits in the top ten. Sequencing was done on a sample of blood. These receptors came from a man aged 18 to 29 with Graves' hyperthyroidism.

This clonotype showed up just a few times. V gene TRBV27 combines with J gene TRBJ2-7; 12 bases line up with TRBD2. The junction had 4 bases not matched to a gene; V was cut back by 6 bases and J by 4 bases. This CDR3 has 14 amino acids. Per germline, CDR1 MNHEY and CDR2 SMNVEV (reference sequence). The CDR3 loop is CASSRLAGAYEQYF. CDR3 DNA: TGTGCCAGCAGCCGACTAGCGGGAGCGTACGAGCAGTACTTC.

This clonotype has at least ten counts. The V gene is TRBV27, the J gene TRBJ2-7, with 7 positions matching TRBD2. Per the germline V gene, CDR1 is MNHEY and CDR2 is SMNVEV (reference sequence). V was pared by 5 bases and J by 7 bases, with 8 bases of the junction left unmatched. The CDR3 loop spans 13 amino acids. CDR3 nucleotides: TGTGCCAGCAGTACTGCCTGGGGAGGGGAGCAGTACTTC. This codes for CASSTAWGGEQYF.

This clonotype was counted many times. The rearrangement links TRBV30 to TRBJ2-2; 8 nucleotides agree with TRBD2. The CDR3 is made up of 13 amino acids. Losses at the gene ends were 8 bases for V and 6 bases for J; bases not matched to a gene: 8. Germline CDR1 GTSNPN, CDR2 SVGIG (reference sequence). CDR3 in amino acids: CAADGGAAGELFF. CDR3 DNA: TGTGCCGCCGACGGGGGGGCGGCCGGGGAGCTGTTTTTT.